This entry features one T cell receptor (beta chain) sequence. V lost 5 bases to trimming and J lost 4 bases; unmatched junction nucleotides: 5. CDR1 is MNHNY, CDR2 SVGAGI, per germline (reference sequence). CDR3 length equals 14 residues. These data come from a study of shared clonotypes between healthy human individuals. Profiling relied on immunoSEQ multiplex PCR, and the TCRdb table lists in-frame clones only, not all of them. The sample has a few million clones, roughly 95% seen once; the top ten hold around 0.13%. The sequencing sample was made of naive CD4+ T cells sorted from blood. Specified subset: CD45RA+ positively selected. This TCR derives from a man aged 18 to 30 in good health. The chain has TRBV6-6 and TRBJ2-4, with 7 bases that match TRBD2. The CDR3 DNA reads TGTGCCAGCAGTCAAATAGCGGGTAAAAACATTCAGTACTTC. Residues: CASSQIAGKNIQYF.